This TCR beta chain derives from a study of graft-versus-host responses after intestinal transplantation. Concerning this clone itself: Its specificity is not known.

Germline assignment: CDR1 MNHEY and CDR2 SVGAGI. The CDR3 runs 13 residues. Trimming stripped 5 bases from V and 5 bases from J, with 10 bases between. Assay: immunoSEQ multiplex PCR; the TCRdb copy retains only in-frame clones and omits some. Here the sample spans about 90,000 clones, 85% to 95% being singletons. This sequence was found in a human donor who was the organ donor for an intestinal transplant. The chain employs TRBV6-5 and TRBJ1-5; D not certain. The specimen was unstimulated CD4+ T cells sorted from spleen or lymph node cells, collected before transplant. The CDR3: CASSEARDQPQHF. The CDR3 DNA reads TGTGCCAGCAGTGAAGCGCGAGATCAGCCCCAGCATTTT.